A single sample gave rise to the 18 T cell receptor beta chains below, sequenced in a study of blood T cells in healthy people across ages. Sample-barcoded 5' priming and a J-beta primer mix drove a second PCR of 7 to 11 cycles. TCRdb reprocessed the 5' RACE reads with MiXCR, giving one entry per CDR3 protein. The sample gives about 280,000 distinct CDR3 sequences, 25% to 30% of which show up once; 25% to 30% is in the top ten. Material: blood. These receptors came from a woman aged 70-85 years in good health.

This clonotype was counted only a few times. The V gene is TRBV20-1, the J gene TRBJ2-3, with 8 bases aligning to TRBD2. Losses at the gene ends were 3 bases for V and 0 bases for J; bases not matched to a gene: 8. The CDR3 is made up of 16 amino acids. Germline CDR1 DFQATT, CDR2 SNEGSKA (reference sequence). CDR3 region: CSARRSSGFSTDTQYF. In DNA, the CDR3 is TGCAGTGCTAGGAGGTCTAGCGGGTTTAGCACAGATACGCAGTATTTT.

Details on this clonotype: A junction end diverges from the germline sequence, so it may reflect a read error. The CDR3 loop is CASSEKGPGFF. The CDR3, as DNA: TGTGCCAGCAGTGAAAAGGGACCAGGGTTCTTC. The chain couples TRBV6-1 to TRBJ2-5; the D call may be TRBD1 or TRBD2 (5 bases each). Germline assignment: CDR1 MNHNS and CDR2 SASEGT. CDR3 size: 11 residues.

This chain connects TRBV6-6 to TRBJ2-5, with D hard to call. The end of the DNA aligns better with TRBJ2-7, so the J call may be wrong. The CDR3 runs to 13 residues. From germline, CDR1 is MNHNY and CDR2 SVGAGI (reference sequence). The CDR3 is CASSYGENYEQYF. The DNA for the CDR3 is TGTGCCAGCAGTTATGGGGAAAACTACGAGCAGTACTTC.

CDR3 DNA: TGTGCCACCCTTGGTATTAACTACAATGAGCAGTTCTTC. The encoded protein is CATLGINYNEQFF. The J gene is TRBJ2-1, the V gene TRBV28; no clear D gene. This CDR3 contains 13 residues. Trimming removed 10 bases at V and 3 bases at J, with 13 bases between. In germline, CDR1 is MDHEN, CDR2 SYDVKM. Together with reference TRBV28 and TRBJ2-1, the CDR3 gives the full variable domain: DVKVTQSSRYLVKRTGEKVFLECVQDMDHENMFWYRQDPGLGLRLIYFSYDVKMKEKGDIPEGYSVSREKKERFSLILESASTNQTSMYLCATLGINYNEQFFGPGTRLTVL.

This CDR3 is CASSRTDYGYTF. CDR3 bases: TGTGCCAGCAGTAGGACTGACTATGGCTACACCTTC. This chain uses TRBV6-5 with TRBJ1-2; D remains ambiguous. Germline loops: CDR1 MNHEY, CDR2 SVGAGI. The CDR3 has 12 residues. With 5 bases removed from V and 3 bases from J, the gap between germline ends came to 7 bases.

The genes are TRBV28 and TRBJ2-7; D unresolved. The CDR3 is 13 amino acids. V was trimmed by 7 bases and J by 5 bases, leaving 15 bases between them. Germline V gene sequence: CDR1 MDHEN, CDR2 SYDVKM. CDR3 in amino acids: CASTLAKQNEQYF. The CDR3 DNA is TGTGCCAGCACCCTGGCCAAACAAAACGAGCAGTACTTC.

The J gene is TRBJ2-5, the V gene TRBV20-1; D not certain. From germline, CDR1 is DFQATT and CDR2 SNEGSKA (reference sequence). The CDR3 is made up of 15 amino acids. Trimming pared 2 bases from V and 3 bases from J, leaving 16 bases between. CDR3 sequence: CSARPLTRPEETQYF. The DNA of the CDR3 is TGCAGTGCTAGACCCCTAACCCGGCCAGAAGAGACCCAGTACTTC.

This clonotype was seen only a few times. This chain connects TRBV5-1 to TRBJ2-1, with TRBD2 identical over 7 bases. The J call may be incorrect, as the DNA end agrees better with TRBJ2-7. CDR1 and CDR2 (germline): SGHRS, YFSETQ. The length of the CDR3 is 15 residues. CDR3 residues: CASSPGLQQRNEQYF. The CDR3 DNA is TGCGCCAGCAGCCCGGGACTACAACAAAGGAACGAGCAGTACTTC.

There are a few counts of this clonotype. This chain connects TRBV4-3 to TRBJ2-5; D uncertain. The tail of the sequence fits TRBJ2-7 better, so the J call may be wrong. This CDR3 has 14 amino acids. CDR1 is LGHNA, CDR2 YSLEER, per germline. In nucleotides, the CDR3 is TGCGCCAGCAGCCCCGAACTGGAAGCCTACGAGCAGTACTTC. Protein product: CASSPELEAYEQYF.

This clonotype was seen more than once but under ten times. The gene calls are TRBV15 and TRBJ1-5; D gene unclear. CDR1 and CDR2 from the germline V gene are LNHNV and YYDKDF (reference sequence). Trimming shortened V by 0 bases and J by 4 bases, and 13 bases separated the two germline ends. The CDR3 sequence is 16 residues long. The CDR3 DNA follows: TGTGCCACCAGCAGAGATCGAACCGGAGGGAATCAGCCCCAGCATTTT. Amino acids: CATSRDRTGGNQPQHF. The entire variable domain, with the rest obtained from reference TRBV15 and TRBJ1-5, is as follows: DAMVIQNPRYQVTQFGKPVTLSCSQTLNHNVMYWYQQKSSQAPKLLFHYYDKDFNNEADTPDNFQSRRPNTSFCFLDIRSPGLGDTAMYLCATSRDRTGGNQPQHFGDGTRLSIL.

This clonotype was seen ten or more times. V is TRBV5-1 and J is TRBJ2-6; no definite D call. This CDR3 region has 16 residues. Germline CDR1 is SGHRS and CDR2 is YFSETQ. With 1 base removed from V and 0 bases from J, the gap between germline ends came to 8 bases. The CDR3 sequence is CASSLPLSSGANVLTF. The CDR3 nucleotides read TGCGCCAGCAGCTTGCCCCTGAGCTCTGGGGCCAACGTCCTGACTTTC.

Worth noting for this clonotype: This may come from a read error, since a much larger clone is one base off. The V call is TRBV29-1, the J call TRBJ1-2; D gene unclear. V lost 0 bases and J 8 bases, leaving 7 bases between the germline ends. Germline-derived CDR1 and CDR2 are SQVTM and ANQGSEA. The CDR3 has 11 amino acids. The CDR3 DNA is TGCAGCGTTGAAGAGAGCGGGGGCTACACCTTC. This gives the protein CSVEESGGYTF.

This clonotype occurred a few times. This sequence joins TRBV4-3 and TRBJ2-3; the D gene could be TRBD1 or TRBD2 (5 bases each). Germline lookup yields CDR1 LGHNA and CDR2 YSLEER. Trimming removed 0 bases at V and 5 bases at J, with 15 bases between. This CDR3 has 16 residues. CDR3 nucleotide sequence: TGCGCCAGCAGCCAAGATCTGGGGAGCGGACAAGATACGCAGTATTTT. Amino acids: CASSQDLGSGQDTQYF.

This clonotype appeared many times. The gene calls are TRBV7-2 and TRBJ2-5; 9 bases match TRBD2. CDR1 SGHTA and CDR2 FQGNSA come from the germline V gene. This CDR3 comprises 14 residues. The junction had 7 bases not matched to a gene; V was cut back by 6 bases and J by 5 bases. The CDR3 nucleotides read TGTGCCAGCAGTTCTGGACTAGCGAGGGAGACCCAGTACTTC. This codes for CASSSGLARETQYF.

This clonotype has just a few counts. This rearrangement joins TRBV13 to TRBJ1-1; 8 positions agree with TRBD1. V trimming: 4 bases; J trimming: 7 bases; junction bases outside the gene matches: 8. The CDR3 loop spans 14 amino acids. Germline assignment: CDR1 PRHDT and CDR2 FYEKMQ (reference sequence). This CDR3 reads CASSWGTGPSEAFF. DNA for the CDR3: TGTGCCAGCAGCTGGGGGACAGGACCTAGTGAAGCTTTCTTT.

Details on this clonotype: At one of its ends the junction is not consistent with the germline gene, which may arise from a read error. The genes are TRBV7-9 and TRBJ1-1; D possibly corresponds to TRBD1 (6 bases). Germline CDR1 is SEHNR and CDR2 is FQNEAQ (reference sequence). CDR3 length: 12 residues. CDR3 DNA sequence: TGTGCCAGCAGCTTAACAGGGACTGGAGCTTTCTTT. Its protein is CASSLTGTGAFF.

This chain connects TRBV12-3 or TRBV12-4 to TRBJ2-7; 7 nucleotides agree with TRBD2. V was clipped by 6 bases and J by 6 bases; unmatched bases: 5. CDR3 length: 12 residues. CDR3 sequence reads: CASRRTSSEQYF. The DNA of the CDR3 is TGTGCCAGCAGGCGGACTAGTAGCGAGCAGTACTTC.

The CDR3, as DNA: TGTGCCAGCCGGACTCTGCACAATGAGCAGTTCTTC. Translation: CASRTLHNEQFF. This rearrangement joins TRBV28 to TRBJ2-1, with D possibly TRBD2 on 5 matching bases. This CDR3 contains 12 residues. V lost 8 bases to trimming and J lost 5 bases, with 10 bases between them. The germline CDR1 and CDR2 sequences are MDHEN and SYDVKM.